The following is a T cell receptor beta chain sequence with its context. The data stem from a study of technical replicates of blood from a few donors. Method: immunoSEQ multiplex PCR; TCRdb's copy keeps in-frame clones and lacks some. The sample includes 84,000 or so clones, around 94% of them seen just once. Germline V CDR1 and CDR2: SGHNT, YENEEA. Deletions cut 8 bases from V and 6 bases from J, with 7 bases between. The CDR3 contains 11 residues. The receptor's source is a human donor in good health. The rearrangement links TRBV11-3 to TRBJ2-2, with D uncertain. The specimen sequenced was T cells isolated from PBMCs. In nucleotides, the CDR3 is TGTGCCAGCGAGAAGTCCGGGGAGCTGTTTTTT. It encodes CASEKSGELFF.